This T cell receptor beta chain was sequenced during a study of identical twins. Broader study findings: Twins shared out-of-frame alpha sequences with excess low generation probability. Twins' surplus sharing was weaker for beta out-of-frame sequences.

TCRdb reprocessed the 5' RACE reads via MiXCR and lists one record per CDR3 protein. The sample lists 1.5 million or so distinct CDR3 sequences; roughly 35% were seen once. CDR3 size: 16 residues. Trimming left V 2 bases short and J 1 base short, with 14 bases between. Germline V lookup: CDR1 MNHEY, CDR2 SVGAGI. Every donor was a healthy Caucasian. In its sample, this clonotype was seen a few times. Antigen: not known. V and J are TRBV6-5 and TRBJ1-1; tentatively, D is TRBD1 (5 bases). The source of this sequence is a newborn girl in good health. Sequences were obtained from cord blood. The CDR3 spells CASSYADGGANTEAFF. CDR3 in DNA: TGTGCCAGCAGTTACGCGGATGGGGGTGCGAACACTGAAGCTTTCTTT.